This TCR beta chain emerged from a study of T-cell memory formation after mild COVID-19. On the study more broadly: The two donors had largely donor-specific TCR clusters. Notes on the study in general: Whereas later expanders leaned CD4+, clones contracting day 15 to 85 showed a balanced CD4/CD8 makeup. A subset of responding clones appeared in pre-infection memory, suggesting cross-reactive memory joined. CD4+ contracting clones lay mainly in CM and EM, CD8+ ones in EMRA.

Points on this clonotype: Its specificity is unknown.

One entry per CDR3 protein results from TCRdb running MiXCR on the 5' RACE reads. The sample holds approximately 150,000 distinct CDR3 sequences, about 6.1% seen once. The CDR3 covers 17 residues. Germline V gene lookup returns CDR1 SGHRS and CDR2 YFSETQ. V lost 0 bases to trimming and J lost 5 bases; unmatched junction nucleotides: 10. Sequenced material: PBMCs or a T cell subset sorted from them (not recorded which). The receptor's source is an adult woman who had mild COVID-19 (a few samples of this study predate the infection). Cell type and time point are not known. The chain links TRBV5-1 to TRBJ2-5; 10 positions agree with TRBD2. Written as DNA, the CDR3 is TGCGCCAGCAGCTTGGCTCCTCCTAGCGGGAGCTGGGAGACCCAGTACTTC. Amino acid sequence: CASSLAPPSGSWETQYF.